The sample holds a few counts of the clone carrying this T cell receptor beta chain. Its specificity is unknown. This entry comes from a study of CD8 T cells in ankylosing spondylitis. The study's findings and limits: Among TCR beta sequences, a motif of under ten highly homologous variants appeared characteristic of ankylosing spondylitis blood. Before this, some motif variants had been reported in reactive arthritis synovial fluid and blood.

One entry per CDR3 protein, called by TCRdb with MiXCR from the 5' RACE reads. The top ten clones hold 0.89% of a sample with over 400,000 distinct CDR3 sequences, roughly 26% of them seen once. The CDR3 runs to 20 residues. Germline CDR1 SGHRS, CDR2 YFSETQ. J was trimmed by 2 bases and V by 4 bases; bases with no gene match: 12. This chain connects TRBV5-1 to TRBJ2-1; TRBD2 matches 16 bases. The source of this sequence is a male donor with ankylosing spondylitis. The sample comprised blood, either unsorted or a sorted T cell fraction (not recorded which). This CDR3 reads CASSIPGLAGGPEAYNEQFF. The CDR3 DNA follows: TGCGCCAGCAGCATACCGGGACTAGCGGGAGGGCCAGAGGCCTACAATGAGCAGTTCTTC.